This T cell receptor (beta chain) stems from a study of blood T cells in healthy people across ages. For the study at large: Template switching retrieved approximately one barcoded beta molecule for each two T cells.

From germline, CDR1 is DFQATT and CDR2 SNEGSKA (reference sequence). There are 15 residues in the CDR3. J lost 4 bases, V lost 5 bases, and 5 bases had no gene match. Study-level points and caveats: With age, beta diversity per million T cells declined roughly linearly, significantly by 30 to 40.

This clonotype was observed at least ten times. Its specificity is unknown. Then a second PCR, running roughly 7 to 11 cycles, was carried out with a sample-barcoded 5' primer and a J-beta primer mix. Each cDNA molecule was tagged by a template-switch adaptor with 12 random nucleotides. TCRdb called the 5' RACE reads again in MiXCR, with one record for every CDR3 protein. The table lists about 930,000 distinct CDR3 sequences, about 27% of them singletons, with about 10% in the top ten. This same sample was also part of a study on T cells of mothers and their children.

Material for sequencing was blood. The TCR sequence derives from a woman aged 40 to 50 in good health. This chain links TRBV20-1 with TRBJ2-1; 13 bases map to TRBD2. Written as DNA, the CDR3 is TGCAGTGCTGGGACTAGCGGGGTTTCTTACAATGAGCAGTTCTTC. Protein sequence: CSAGTSGVSYNEQFF.